This T cell receptor beta chain was found in a study of spatial heterogeneity in lung cancer. The wider study: Beta-chain sequences were consistently detected more often than alpha-chain sequences. Raw reads contained each unique TCR and UMI combination more than ten times on average.

TCRdb called the 5' RACE reads again in MiXCR, with one record for every CDR3 protein. The sample carries under 14,000 distinct CDR3 sequences, about 6% recorded once. The CDR3 is 15 amino acids. Trimming removed 6 bases from V and 0 bases from J, with 12 bases in between. Study conclusions and caveats: Ubiquitous expanded tumor TCRs surfaced in blood more at resection than they did at follow-up.

This clonotype is termed medium-sized. As yet, its antigen is unknown. Stated time point: sample taken at primary tumor resection. Whole RNA obtained from tumor, nontumor lung or frozen PBMC underwent sequencing without sorting. This specimen was PBMCs, taken at surgery. The rearrangement links TRBV12-3 or TRBV12-4 to TRBJ2-1; D is perhaps TRBD1 (5 bases). The clonotype was recovered from a male donor with early-stage non-small cell lung cancer. The CDR3, as DNA: TGTGCCAGCAGGGAGCAGGGAACCTCCTACAATGAGCAGTTCTTC. Amino acids: CASREQGTSYNEQFF.